Below, 2 T cell receptor beta chains from the same sample are listed, as sequenced in a study of glioma-infiltrating T cells after dendritic cell vaccination. TCRdb's table, derived via immunoSEQ multiplex PCR, lists solely in-frame clones and lacks some. The sample holds some 100,000 clones; over 65% are singletons and the top ten take roughly 2.9%. Specimen: blood, collected before dendritic cell vaccination. The receptors were gathered from a human donor with glioblastoma.

The chain joins TRBV9 to TRBJ2-6; TRBD1 aligns across 9 bases. The CDR3 loop spans 19 amino acids. V shed 4 bases, J shed 0 bases, and the junction held 11 bases outside the gene matches. Germline assignment: CDR1 SGDLS and CDR2 YYNGEE. The CDR3 DNA reads TGTGCCAGCAGCCCTACTTCGGGACAGGGCAGCTCTGGGGCCAACGTCCTGACTTTC. It translates to CASSPTSGQGSSGANVLTF.

The chain joins TRBV11-3 to TRBJ2-7; 12 bases fit TRBD2. This CDR3 is built from 18 residues. Trimming took 0 bases from V and 3 from J; bases not matched to a gene: 9. The germline V gene has CDR1 SGHNT and CDR2 YENEEA. The DNA for the CDR3 is TGTGCCAGCAGCTTAGATCTGGGACTAGCGGGCAAAGGCTACGAGCAGTACTTC. Protein: CASSLDLGLAGKGYEQYF. Full variable domain (remainder filled in from reference TRBV11-3 and TRBJ2-7): EAGVVQSPRYKIIEKKQPVAFWCNPISGHNTLYWYLQNLGQGPELLIRYENEEAVDDSQLPKDRFSAERLKGVDSTLKIQPAELGDSAVYLCASSLDLGLAGKGYEQYFGPGTRLTVT.